Listed here are 32 T cell receptor beta chains from one sample, sequenced in a study of glioma-infiltrating T cells after dendritic cell vaccination. TCRdb's copy holds only in-frame clones and misses some; the assay was immunoSEQ multiplex PCR. The sample lists around 60,000 clones, more than 75% occurring once. Time point: after dendritic cell vaccination, including at tumor progression/relapse. The sample here was blood, taken after dendritic cell vaccination. The receptor source for this set is a human donor with glioblastoma.

The V and J genes are TRBV27 and TRBJ2-7; tentatively, D is TRBD1 (5 bases). The V gene's germline CDR1 is MNHEY and CDR2 SMNVEV (reference sequence). The CDR3 consists of 13 residues. Between the trimmed V and J ends, which lost 2 bases and 0 bases, there was a span of 5 bases. The CDR3 is CASSLQGSYEQYF. The CDR3 DNA follows: TGTGCCAGCAGTTTACAGGGCTCCTACGAGCAGTACTTC.

The chain is built from TRBV27 and TRBJ2-1, with 8 positions matching TRBD2. The CDR3 is 15 amino acids. V lost 3 bases, J lost 7 bases, and 8 bases stayed unmatched. CDR1 and CDR2 (germline): MNHEY, SMNVEV (reference sequence). The DNA of the CDR3 is TGTGCCAGCAGTTTCTCGGGGGGGCGAATAAATGAGCAGTTCTTC. Translation gives CASSFSGGRINEQFF.

This clone was recorded a few times. The junction shows a germline mismatch at one end, possibly a read error. This chain links TRBV19 with TRBJ1-1, with TRBD1 identical over 9 bases. The germline V gene has CDR1 LNHDA and CDR2 SQIVND (reference sequence). The CDR3 is made up of 15 amino acids. The CDR3 protein is CASSTSGTGNAEAFF. CDR3 coding DNA: TGTGCCAGTAGTACCTCCGGGACAGGGAACGCTGAAGCTTTCTTT.

The chain links TRBV5-4 to TRBJ1-1; TRBD1 aligns across 10 bases. V was pared by 4 bases and J by 10 bases, with 10 bases of the junction left unmatched. This CDR3 spans 14 amino acids. Germline values: CDR1 SGHNT, CDR2 YYREEE (reference sequence). CDR3 sequence: CASSPTGGGGRAFF. The CDR3 bases are TGTGCCAGCAGCCCGACAGGGGGCGGAGGGAGAGCTTTCTTT. Together with reference TRBV5-4 and TRBJ1-1, the CDR3 gives the full variable domain: ETGVTQSPTHLIKTRGQQVTLRCSSQSGHNTVSWYQQALGQGPQFIFQYYREEENGRGNFPPRFSGLQFPNYSSELNVNALELDDSALYLCASSPTGGGGRAFFGQGTRLTVV.

V usage is TRBV10-2 and J usage is TRBJ1-1, with a weak D call TRBD1 (5 bases). In germline, CDR1 is WSHSY, CDR2 SAAADI. The CDR3 sequence is 15 residues long. V lost 2 bases to trimming and J lost 3 bases, with 13 bases between them. CDR3 bases: TGCGCCAGCAGTGAGGTCGCAGGGTTGGACACTGAAGCTTTCTTT. The encoded protein is CASSEVAGLDTEAFF.

V and J are TRBV6-5 and TRBJ2-2; weak D call: TRBD2 (6 bases). Germline V gene data show CDR1 as MNHEY and CDR2 as SVGAGI. CDR3 length equals 14 residues. Trimming left V 6 bases short and J 2 bases short, with 10 bases between. Written as DNA, the CDR3 is TGTGCCAGCAGGCGGGACTTCAACACCGGGGAGCTGTTTTTT. Its protein product is CASRRDFNTGELFF.

This rearrangement joins TRBV14 to TRBJ1-6; D perhaps matches TRBD1 (6 bases). Germline V gene sequence: CDR1 SGHDN, CDR2 FVKESK. Trimming shortened V by 4 bases and J by 11 bases, and 24 bases separated the two germline ends. This CDR3 has 17 residues. CDR3 coding DNA: TGTGCCAGCAGCCCCACCCTTTTACAGGGCTTGGGGCCACCCCTCCACTTT. It is translated as CASSPTLLQGLGPPLHF.

V and J are TRBV6-1 and TRBJ1-5; D is unclear. The V and J ends lost 5 bases and 2 bases respectively, with 13 bases between them. This CDR3 has 15 amino acids. CDR1 MNHNS and CDR2 SASEGT come from the germline V gene. The CDR3 protein is CASSRERVGNQPQHF. CDR3 coding DNA: TGTGCCAGCAGTAGAGAGAGGGTGGGCAATCAGCCCCAGCATTTT.

This chain links TRBV7-9 with TRBJ1-3, with 9 bases matching TRBD1. From germline, CDR1 is SEHNR and CDR2 FQNEAQ (reference sequence). Trimming removed 4 bases from V and 4 bases from J; junction bases left unmatched: 8. This CDR3 has 16 amino acids. The CDR3 protein is CASSSLPGQGGNTIYF. The DNA of the CDR3 is TGTGCCAGCAGCTCCCTACCGGGACAGGGCGGAAACACCATATATTTT.

This chain joins TRBV9 and TRBJ2-3; 11 positions agree with TRBD1. The germline CDR1 and CDR2 sequences are SGDLS and YYNGEE. The CDR3 runs 15 residues. The ends lost 1 base at V and 6 bases at J; junction bases unmatched: 4. CDR3 nucleotides: TGTGCCAGCAGCGTATGGACAGGGGGCATGGATACGCAGTATTTT. It codes for CASSVWTGGMDTQYF.

The chain couples TRBV25-1 to TRBJ1-2; D is possibly TRBD1 (5 bases). This CDR3 spans 18 amino acids. V gave up 2 bases and J gave up 4 bases, with 23 bases separating them. Germline-derived CDR1 and CDR2 are MGHDK and SYGVNS. The CDR3 spells CASSEARILPAGGYGYTF. The DNA of the CDR3 is TGTGCCAGCAGTGAAGCCCGAATCCTTCCGGCCGGGGGCTATGGCTACACCTTC.

V usage is TRBV9 and J usage is TRBJ1-1; D is possibly TRBD1 (6 bases). This CDR3 has 15 amino acids. V lost 6 bases, J lost 3 bases, and 18 bases lay in between. CDR1 is SGDLS and CDR2 is YYNGEE in the germline V gene. The CDR3 sequence is CASTPGGAGYTEAFF. In nucleotides, the CDR3 is TGTGCCAGCACCCCGGGGGGGGCAGGTTACACTGAAGCTTTCTTT.

This chain connects TRBV6-6 to TRBJ2-5; 11 bases match TRBD2. Trimming took 0 bases from V and 7 from J; bases not matched to a gene: 4. Germline V gives CDR1 MNHNY, CDR2 SVGAGI (reference sequence). The CDR3 has 15 residues. CDR3 sequence reads: CASSYSTSGKGTQYF. DNA of the CDR3: TGTGCCAGCAGTTACTCGACTAGCGGGAAAGGGACCCAGTACTTC.

The count of this clone is one. J is TRBJ2-7 and V is TRBV5-6, with D possibly matching TRBD1 (6 bases). The CDR3 runs to 14 residues. Trimming left V 0 bases short and J 1 base short, with 8 bases between. The germline gives CDR1 SGHDT, CDR2 YYEEEE. DNA for the CDR3: TGTGCCAGCAGCTTGGGGACAGTTTCCTACGAGCAGTACTTC. Protein: CASSLGTVSYEQYF.

The CDR3 protein is CASSRLQGSGETQYF. The CDR3 DNA sequence: TGTGCCAGCAGCCGGCTACAGGGGAGCGGGGAGACCCAGTACTTC. This rearrangement joins TRBV6-5 to TRBJ2-5, with a tentative D call TRBD1 (7 bases). V dropped 6 bases and J dropped 5 bases, with 19 bases sitting between them. From germline, CDR1 is MNHEY and CDR2 SVGAGI. The CDR3 extends over 15 amino acids.

The chain carries TRBV10-2 and TRBJ2-5; 8 bases map to TRBD2. With V trimmed by 3 bases and J by 1 base, 1 base remained unmatched. CDR3 length: 14 amino acids. Germline V lookup: CDR1 WSHSY, CDR2 SAAADI. The DNA for the CDR3 is TGCGCCAGCAGTGAACTAGCGGCCCAAGAGACCCAGTACTTC. Translated: CASSELAAQETQYF.

The chain is built from TRBV5-5 and TRBJ2-7; 9 bases are a match to TRBD1. Germline CDR1 and CDR2: SGHKS and YYEKEE (reference sequence). The CDR3 is made up of 15 amino acids. V shed 4 bases, J shed 5 bases, and the junction held 10 bases outside the gene matches. CDR3: CASSTPGTGRDEQYF. The CDR3 DNA reads as TGTGCCAGCAGCACGCCCGGGACAGGGCGCGACGAGCAGTACTTC.

The chain recombines TRBV11-3 with TRBJ2-4; TRBD1 matches at 9 bases. The CDR3 is made up of 14 amino acids. V lost 6 bases to trimming and J lost 4 bases; unmatched junction nucleotides: 4. Germline loops: CDR1 SGHNT, CDR2 YENEEA. CDR3 amino acids: CASSSGTGKNIQYF. The DNA for the CDR3 is TGTGCCAGCAGTTCCGGGACAGGGAAAAACATTCAGTACTTC.

This rearrangement joins TRBV6-5 to TRBJ2-3; possibly TRBD2 for D (5 bases). Trimming pared 7 bases from V and 0 bases from J, leaving 14 bases between. CDR3 length equals 15 residues. Germline CDR1 and CDR2: MNHEY and SVGAGI. CDR3 residues: CASMIGVTSTDTQYF. CDR3 nucleotides: TGTGCCAGCATGATCGGGGTTACTAGCACAGATACGCAGTATTTT.

V gene TRBV5-4 combines with J gene TRBJ1-5; 9 bases fit TRBD1. In germline, CDR1 is SGHNT, CDR2 YYREEE (reference sequence). Unmatched junction bases numbered 17, after V lost 3 bases and J lost 4 bases. CDR3 size: 19 residues. The CDR3 DNA sequence: TGTGCCAGCAGCTCGAGACCGGGACAGGGAGCTAGGGGTAATCAGCCCCAGCATTTT. This translates into CASSSRPGQGARGNQPQHF.

The chain is built from TRBV10-1 and TRBJ2-3; D might be TRBD1 (5 bases). Trimming removed 7 bases at V and 0 bases at J, with 8 bases between. Per germline, CDR1 WNHNN and CDR2 SYGVQD (reference sequence). The CDR3 sequence is 13 residues long. CDR3 region: CASNQGSTDTQYF. The CDR3 DNA reads as TGCGCCAGCAATCAGGGAAGCACAGATACGCAGTATTTT.

CDR3 residues: CASSTGVLFNYNSPLHF. CDR3 DNA sequence: TGCGCCAGCAGTACAGGAGTACTCTTCAACTATAATTCACCCCTCCACTTT. The chain carries TRBV5-1 and TRBJ1-6; possible D gene TRBD1, 5 bases. The germline CDR1 and CDR2 sequences are SGHRS and YFSETQ. The CDR3 has 17 amino acids. The V and J ends lost 5 bases and 3 bases respectively, with 18 bases between them.

V gene TRBV6-5 combines with J gene TRBJ1-6; 7 nucleotides align to TRBD1. This CDR3 has 16 residues. V trimming: 0 bases; J trimming: 6 bases; junction bases outside the gene matches: 5. Germline CDR1 MNHEY, CDR2 SVGAGI. The CDR3 DNA sequence: TGTGCCAGCAGTTACTCGCACAGACAGGGTAATTCACCCCTCCACTTT. Its protein product is CASSYSHRQGNSPLHF.

As to this clone: Mismatch with germline at one junction end may stem from a read error. The chain couples TRBV27 to TRBJ2-1; 9 positions agree with TRBD1. The CDR3 covers 16 residues. Germline CDR1 is MNHEY and CDR2 is SMNVEV (reference sequence). Written as DNA, the CDR3 is TGTGCCGGCAGCCCCATCGGGGACAGGGTTTACAATGAGCAGTTCTTC. It encodes CAGSPIGDRVYNEQFF.

DNA of the CDR3: TGTGCCAGCAGCTTGGGTCGACGAGAGGGTGCCTACGAGCAGTACTTC. This gives the protein CASSLGRREGAYEQYF. This chain links TRBV5-4 with TRBJ2-5; D is possibly TRBD2 (5 bases). The DNA end is a closer match to TRBJ2-7, so the J assignment may be wrong. Germline V CDR1 and CDR2: SGHNT, YYREEE (reference sequence). The CDR3 is made up of 16 amino acids.

V usage is TRBV27 and J usage is TRBJ2-5, with 7 bases identical to TRBD1. The length of the CDR3 is 17 residues. V lost 5 bases, J lost 1 base, and 13 bases stayed unmatched. Germline lookup yields CDR1 MNHEY and CDR2 SMNVEV (reference sequence). The CDR3 reads CASSGHADRGPQETQYF. The CDR3 DNA sequence: TGTGCCAGCAGTGGACATGCGGATAGGGGGCCCCAAGAGACCCAGTACTTC.

The chain has TRBV4-2 and TRBJ1-2, with no clear D. This CDR3 region has 13 residues. Germline loops: CDR1 LGHNA, CDR2 YNFKEQ. The V end lost 1 base, the J end lost 7 bases, and 10 bases lay between the germline ends. CDR3 protein: CASSQGEAGGYTF. CDR3 DNA: TGTGCCAGCAGCCAAGGCGAGGCGGGTGGCTACACCTTC.

V gene TRBV5-4 combines with J gene TRBJ1-2, with D possibly matching TRBD1 (6 bases). Germline V gives CDR1 SGHNT, CDR2 YYREEE (reference sequence). Trimming took 4 bases from V and 6 from J, leaving 13 bases between them. The CDR3 has 13 residues. Here the CDR3 reads CASSLQGTDGYTF. Here the CDR3 DNA reads TGTGCCAGCAGCCTACAGGGAACGGATGGCTACACCTTC.

The chain recombines TRBV6-1 with TRBJ2-3; D perhaps matches TRBD1 (6 bases). V gave up 3 bases and J gave up 2 bases, with 12 bases separating them. In germline, CDR1 is MNHNS, CDR2 SASEGT. The CDR3 runs 15 residues. CDR3 coding DNA: TGTGCCAGCAGTGAGGGACACTCACACACAGATACGCAGTATTTT. Protein product: CASSEGHSHTDTQYF.

This clone has a single count. The rearrangement links TRBV11-2 to TRBJ1-4; 7 nucleotides line up with TRBD1. This CDR3 spans 14 amino acids. In germline, CDR1 is SGHAT, CDR2 FQNNGV. With V trimmed by 3 bases and J by 5 bases, 3 bases remained unmatched. In DNA form, the CDR3 reads TGTGCCAGCAGCTTGACAGGGCAGAATGAAAAACTGTTTTTT. Translated: CASSLTGQNEKLFF.

This chain joins TRBV11-3 and TRBJ2-3; a possible D gene is TRBD2 (6 bases). The CDR3 is made up of 17 amino acids. Between the trimmed V and J ends, which lost 5 bases and 0 bases, there was a span of 18 bases. The germline V gene has CDR1 SGHNT and CDR2 YENEEA. CDR3 DNA: TGTGCCAGCAGCCCCGAGGAGGGCCCGACTAGCACAGATACGCAGTATTTT. Protein: CASSPEEGPTSTDTQYF. Filled out from reference TRBV11-3 and TRBJ2-3, the complete variable domain reads EAGVVQSPRYKIIEKKQPVAFWCNPISGHNTLYWYLQNLGQGPELLIRYENEEAVDDSQLPKDRFSAERLKGVDSTLKIQPAELGDSAVYLCASSPEEGPTSTDTQYFGPGTRLTVL.

The chain carries TRBV2 and TRBJ2-3, with 8 bases identical to TRBD2. Germline-derived CDR1 and CDR2 are SNHLY and FYNNEI. The CDR3 loop spans 14 amino acids. V lost 5 bases, J lost 5 bases, and 6 bases stayed unmatched. For the CDR3, the DNA is TGTGCCAGCAGTCTCGGGGGGGCAAAAGATACGCAGTATTTT. Amino acid sequence: CASSLGGAKDTQYF.